Sequencing of this TCR beta chain was carried out in a study of CD8+ T cells in alopecia areata. RNA, once extracted, was reverse transcribed into cDNA for use as the sequencing template. Libraries were prepared by immunoSEQ multiplex PCR; TCRdb keeps only in-frame clonotypes and omits some of them. Of around 180,000 clones listed, around three fifths are singletons. Stated treatment: oral pan-JAK inhibitor, 5-10 mg twice daily. This clonotype was sampled from a human donor with alopecia areata. Sequenced material: CD4+ T cells sorted from blood, taken at week 24, from a patient treated with tofacitinib.

As DNA, the CDR3 is TGCGCCAGCAGCCAAGAGGTAGACTCATTCTCCGAGCAGTACTTC. Protein sequence: CASSQEVDSFSEQYF. The rearrangement joins TRBV4-3 to TRBJ2-7; D unclear. V was clipped by 0 bases and J by 6 bases, with 15 bases between them. Germline V gene data show CDR1 as LGHNA and CDR2 as YSLEER. The CDR3 is 15 residues long.